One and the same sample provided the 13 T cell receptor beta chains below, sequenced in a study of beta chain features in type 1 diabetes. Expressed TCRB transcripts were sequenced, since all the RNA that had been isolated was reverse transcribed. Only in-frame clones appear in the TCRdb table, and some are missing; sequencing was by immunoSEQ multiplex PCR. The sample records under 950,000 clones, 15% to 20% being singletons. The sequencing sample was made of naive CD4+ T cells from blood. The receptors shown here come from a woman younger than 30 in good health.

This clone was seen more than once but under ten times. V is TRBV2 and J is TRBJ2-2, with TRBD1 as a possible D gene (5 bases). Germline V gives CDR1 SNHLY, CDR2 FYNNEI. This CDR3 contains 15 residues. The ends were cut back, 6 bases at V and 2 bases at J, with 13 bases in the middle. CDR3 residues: CASSPGWANTGELFF. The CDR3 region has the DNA TGTGCCAGCAGCCCAGGGTGGGCAAACACCGGGGAGCTGTTTTTT. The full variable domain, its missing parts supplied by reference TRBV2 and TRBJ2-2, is EPEVTQTPSHQVTQMGQEVILRCVPISNHLYFYWYRQILGQKVEFLVSFYNNEISEKSEIFDDQFSVERPDGSNFTLKIRSTKLEDSAMYFCASSPGWANTGELFFGEGSRLTVL.

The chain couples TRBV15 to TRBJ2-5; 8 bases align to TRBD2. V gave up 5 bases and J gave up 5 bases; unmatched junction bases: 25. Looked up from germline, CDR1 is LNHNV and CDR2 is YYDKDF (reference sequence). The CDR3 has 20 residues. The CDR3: CATSPRRGVAGSHKAETQYF. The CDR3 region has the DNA TGTGCCACCAGCCCTCGTCGGGGGGTAGCGGGATCACATAAGGCGGAGACCCAGTACTTC.

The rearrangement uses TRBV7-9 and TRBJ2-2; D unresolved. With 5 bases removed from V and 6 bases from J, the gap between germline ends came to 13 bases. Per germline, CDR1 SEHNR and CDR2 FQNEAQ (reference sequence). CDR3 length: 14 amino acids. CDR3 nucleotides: TGTGCCAGCAGCGCTGACCCCTACGCCGGGGAGCTGTTTTTT. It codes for CASSADPYAGELFF.

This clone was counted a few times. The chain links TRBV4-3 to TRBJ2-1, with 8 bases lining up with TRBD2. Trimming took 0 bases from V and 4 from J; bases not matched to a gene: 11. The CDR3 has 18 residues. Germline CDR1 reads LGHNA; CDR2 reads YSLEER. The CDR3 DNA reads TGCGCCAGCAGCCAAGATCCTGTGACTAGCGCCTATTACAATGAGCAGTTCTTC. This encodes CASSQDPVTSAYYNEQFF.

CDR3: CASSLPEGRRGHNEQFF. CDR3 nucleotides: TGTGCCAGCAGCCTTCCCGAGGGACGGCGGGGCCACAATGAGCAGTTCTTC. The genes are TRBV9 and TRBJ2-1; TRBD2 is a possible D gene (6 bases). Per germline, CDR1 SGDLS and CDR2 YYNGEE. Trimming removed 4 bases from V and 5 bases from J, with 22 bases in between. The CDR3 consists of 17 residues.

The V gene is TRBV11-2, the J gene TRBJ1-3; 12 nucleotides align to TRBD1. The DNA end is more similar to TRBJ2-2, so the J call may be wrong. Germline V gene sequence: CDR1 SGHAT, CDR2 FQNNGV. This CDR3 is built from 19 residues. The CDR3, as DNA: TGTGCCAGCAGCCCCGCCCCGGGACAGGGGGCGATAAACACCGGGGAGCTGTTTTTT. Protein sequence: CASSPAPGQGAINTGELFF.

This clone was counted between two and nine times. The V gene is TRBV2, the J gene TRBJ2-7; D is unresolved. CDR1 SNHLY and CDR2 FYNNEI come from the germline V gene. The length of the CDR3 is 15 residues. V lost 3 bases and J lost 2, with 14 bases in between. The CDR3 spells CASSEGPSSPYEQYF. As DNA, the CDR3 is TGTGCCAGCAGTGAGGGTCCGTCGTCGCCCTACGAGCAGTACTTC.

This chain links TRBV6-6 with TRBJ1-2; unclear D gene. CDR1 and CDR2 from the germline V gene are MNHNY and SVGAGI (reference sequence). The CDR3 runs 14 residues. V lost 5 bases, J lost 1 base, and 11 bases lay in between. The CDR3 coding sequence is TGTGCCAGCAGTCATAGGCAAATTAACTATGGCTACACCTTC. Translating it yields CASSHRQINYGYTF.

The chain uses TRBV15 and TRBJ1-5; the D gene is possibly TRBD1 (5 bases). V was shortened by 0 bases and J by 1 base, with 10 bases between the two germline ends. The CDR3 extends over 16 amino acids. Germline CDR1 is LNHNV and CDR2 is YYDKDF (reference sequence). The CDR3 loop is CATSRDTGRSNQPQHF. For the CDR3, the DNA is TGTGCCACCAGCAGAGACACAGGTAGGAGCAATCAGCCCCAGCATTTT.

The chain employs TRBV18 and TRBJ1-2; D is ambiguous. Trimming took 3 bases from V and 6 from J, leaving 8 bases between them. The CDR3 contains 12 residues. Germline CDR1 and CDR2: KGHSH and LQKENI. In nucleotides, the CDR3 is TGTGCCAGCTCACCGAACATTGATGGCTACACCTTC. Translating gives CASSPNIDGYTF.

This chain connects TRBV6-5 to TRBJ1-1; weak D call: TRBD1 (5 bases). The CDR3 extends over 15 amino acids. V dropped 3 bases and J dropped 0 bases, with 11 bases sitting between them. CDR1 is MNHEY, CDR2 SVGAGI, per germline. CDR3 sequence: CASSYGGGMNTEAFF. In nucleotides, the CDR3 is TGTGCCAGCAGTTATGGTGGGGGGATGAACACTGAAGCTTTCTTT.

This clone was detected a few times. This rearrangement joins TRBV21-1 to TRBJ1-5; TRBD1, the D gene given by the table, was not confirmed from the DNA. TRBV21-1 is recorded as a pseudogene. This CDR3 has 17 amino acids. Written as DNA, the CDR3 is TGTGCCAGCAGCGGGGGACAGGGCGATTATAGCAATCAGCCCCAGCATTTT. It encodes CASSGGQGDYSNQPQHF.

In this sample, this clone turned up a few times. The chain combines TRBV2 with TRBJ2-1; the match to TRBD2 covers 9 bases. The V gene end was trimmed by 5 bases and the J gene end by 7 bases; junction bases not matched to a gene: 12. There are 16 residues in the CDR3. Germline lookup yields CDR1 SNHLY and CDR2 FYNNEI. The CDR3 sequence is CASSSRGGLAWNEQFF. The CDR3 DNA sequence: TGTGCCAGCAGTTCCCGGGGGGGACTAGCTTGGAATGAGCAGTTCTTC.